The 11 T cell receptor beta chains listed next were all sequenced from one sample in a study of shared clonotypes between healthy human individuals. Measured with immunoSEQ multiplex PCR; TCRdb has only the in-frame clones, and not every one. Here the sample spans about 2.1 million clones, roughly 91% being singletons. Naive CD8 cells, CD45RO-negative and positively selected for CCR7, excluded terminally differentiated effector memory CD45RA+ cells. Sequencing was performed on naive CD8+ T cells from PBMCs. The source is a man younger than 35 in good health. Some clones in this sample may be carry-over from other donors' samples.

The rearrangement links TRBV27 to TRBJ2-5, with 7 nucleotides matching TRBD1. With 5 bases clipped from V and 5 bases from J, the junction kept 17 bases outside the gene matches. CDR1 and CDR2 (germline): MNHEY, SMNVEV (reference sequence). CDR3 length equals 17 residues. The CDR3 nucleotides are TGTGCCAGCAGTCAAAACCGTGGACAGGCCCCGGGGGAGACCCAGTACTTC. This gives the protein CASSQNRGQAPGETQYF.

About this clone: Within the sample, other DNA sequences also encode this same CDR3. This chain's CDR3 is CASSQGAFYEQYF. The CDR3 region has the DNA TGTGCCAGCAGTCAGGGTGCGTTCTACGAGCAGTACTTC. This rearrangement joins TRBV27 to TRBJ2-7; maybe TRBD1 (5 bases). In germline, CDR1 is MNHEY, CDR2 SMNVEV (reference sequence). V was clipped by 5 bases and J by 3 bases, with 11 bases between them. This CDR3 comprises 13 residues.

The chain uses TRBV28 and TRBJ2-7, with D perhaps assigned TRBD1 or TRBD2 (6 bases each). The V and J ends lost 4 bases and 5 bases respectively, with 18 bases between them. The CDR3 contains 15 residues. Germline V gene data show CDR1 as MDHEN and CDR2 as SYDVKM. The CDR3 nucleotides read TGTGCCAGCAGTTGGGGGGAAGAGGGGGATCACGAGCAGTACTTC. Amino acids: CASSWGEEGDHEQYF.

V and J are TRBV7-9 and TRBJ1-2; D ambiguous. CDR3 length: 12 amino acids. Germline CDR1 and CDR2: SEHNR and FQNEAQ (reference sequence). Trimming pared 6 bases from V and 8 bases from J, leaving 13 bases between. The CDR3: CASRGLGRGYTF. DNA for the CDR3: TGTGCCAGCAGAGGGCTTGGGAGAGGCTACACCTTC.

The sample holds one count of this clone. The CDR3 sequence: CSVDRTGEANYGYTF. The CDR3 coding sequence is TGCAGCGTTGATAGGACAGGGGAAGCTAACTATGGCTACACCTTC. The chain is built from TRBV29-1 and TRBJ1-2; 9 bases are shared with TRBD1. The CDR3 extends over 15 amino acids. Germline V gene data show CDR1 as SQVTM and CDR2 as ANQGSEA. The J segment lost 0 bases and the V segment lost 3 bases, leaving 5 bases of the junction unmatched.

V gene TRBV14 combines with J gene TRBJ1-3; D remains unclear. This CDR3 comprises 16 residues. The V gene's germline CDR1 is SGHDN and CDR2 FVKESK. Trimming shortened V by 0 bases and J by 1 base, and 10 bases separated the two germline ends. CDR3 residues: CASSQERVVSGNTIYF. The CDR3 region has the DNA TGTGCCAGCAGCCAAGAGAGGGTTGTGTCTGGAAACACCATATATTTT.

The V and J genes are TRBV4-1 and TRBJ2-7; D might be TRBD1 or TRBD2, each matching 5 bases. This CDR3 has 16 amino acids. Trimming left V 5 bases short and J 4 bases short, with 21 bases between. Germline V gene sequence: CDR1 MGHRA, CDR2 YSYEKL. CDR3 bases: TGCGCCAGCAGCTCCCGCGAGTCGGGACCGCTTTACGAGCAGTACTTC. Translating it yields CASSSRESGPLYEQYF.

This chain links TRBV19 with TRBJ2-5; D is possibly TRBD2 (5 bases). In germline, CDR1 is LNHDA, CDR2 SQIVND (reference sequence). V was clipped by 7 bases and J by 5 bases, with 20 bases between them. CDR3 size: 15 residues. Here the CDR3 DNA reads TGTGCCAGTAACTTCATGAGCGGACCTCCCGAGACCCAGTACTTC. Translated, it gives CASNFMSGPPETQYF.

V gene TRBV11-2 combines with J gene TRBJ1-1; no reliable D call. The germline V gene encodes CDR1 SGHAT and CDR2 FQNNGV. V lost 4 bases, J lost 7 bases, and 7 bases lay in between. There are 11 residues in the CDR3. The CDR3 spells CASSSTLEAFF. CDR3 in DNA: TGTGCCAGCAGCTCAACTCTTGAAGCTTTCTTT.

This rearrangement joins TRBV27 to TRBJ2-7; D gene uncertain. The germline V gene encodes CDR1 MNHEY and CDR2 SMNVEV (reference sequence). The V and J ends lost 5 bases and 3 bases respectively, with 11 bases between them. The CDR3 covers 13 residues. CDR3 nucleotides: TGTGCCAGCAGTCCCCCCGCCCTCTACGAGCAGTACTTC. Its protein is CASSPPALYEQYF.

As concerns this clone: A junction boundary mismatches the germline segment, possibly from a read error. J is TRBJ2-7 and V is TRBV2; possible D gene TRBD2, 6 bases. Per germline, CDR1 SNHLY and CDR2 FYNNEI. The CDR3 extends over 14 amino acids. The CDR3 nucleotides read TGTGCCAGCAGAGAAGGAGGGCTCGTGGGGGAGCAGTACTTC. Its protein product is CASREGGLVGEQYF.